One sample yielded the 19 T cell receptor beta chains listed below, sequenced in a study of blood T cells in healthy people across ages. Next came a second PCR, run for 7 to 11 cycles, which used a sample-barcoded 5' primer along with a J-beta primer mix. One entry per CDR3 protein, called by TCRdb with MiXCR from the 5' RACE reads. This table has more than 1,400,000 distinct CDR3 sequences, around 42% appearing once. Sequenced material: blood. Receptors originate from a young woman in good health.

This clonotype showed up just a few times. Written as DNA, the CDR3 is TGTGCCAGCACCCCCCGTCCCGTTGAGCAGTTCTTC. Translated: CASTPRPVEQFF. The gene calls are TRBV12-3 or TRBV12-4 and TRBJ2-1; D unresolved. The CDR3 length is 12 residues. The V end lost 7 bases, the J end lost 9 bases, and 13 bases lay between the germline ends.

The rearrangement uses TRBV5-5 and TRBJ2-3; 7 nucleotides match TRBD1. J was trimmed by 7 bases and V by 0 bases; bases with no gene match: 5. This CDR3 region has 14 residues. Per germline, CDR1 SGHKS and CDR2 YYEKEE (reference sequence). Here the CDR3 DNA reads TGTGCCAGCAGCTTGGGCGAGGGGGCTTATACGCAGTATTTT. Protein sequence: CASSLGEGAYTQYF.

A few counts support this clonotype. This CDR3 reads CASRLDRQSNQPQHF. CDR3 sequence (DNA): TGTGCCAGCAGGTTGGACCGACAGAGCAATCAGCCCCAGCATTTT. This rearrangement joins TRBV12-3 or TRBV12-4 to TRBJ1-5, with D possibly being TRBD1 (5 bases). This CDR3 region has 15 residues. Trimming shortened V by 6 bases and J by 1 base, and 13 bases separated the two germline ends.

In its sample, this clonotype was seen once. The V call is TRBV30, the J call TRBJ1-5; D is perhaps TRBD1 (6 bases). The CDR3 has 18 residues. V dropped 1 base and J dropped 7 bases, with 26 bases sitting between them. Germline assignment: CDR1 GTSNPN and CDR2 SVGIG (reference sequence). The CDR3 DNA sequence: TGTGCCTGGAGTGGGGATTCAAACAGGGATGGGTACCAACAGCCCCAGCATTTT. Translated: CAWSGDSNRDGYQQPQHF.

The V call is TRBV27, the J call TRBJ2-5; TRBD1 matches at 7 bases. The tail of the sequence fits TRBJ2-7 better, so the J call may be wrong. Germline V gene data show CDR1 as MNHEY and CDR2 as SMNVEV (reference sequence). This CDR3 is 13 amino acids long. The CDR3 sequence: CASSLIQGSEQYF. The CDR3 region has the DNA TGTGCCAGCAGTTTAATACAGGGGAGCGAGCAGTACTTC.

This rearrangement joins TRBV6-1 to TRBJ2-5; D is possibly TRBD1 or TRBD2 (5 bases each). V was pared by 1 base and J by 11 bases, with 23 bases between. CDR3 size: 16 residues. The V gene's germline CDR1 is MNHNS and CDR2 SASEGT. CDR3 sequence (DNA): TGTGCCAGCAGTGAAGAGGGGAGAGGTTTTCCCAATGAGCAGTACTTC. Protein sequence: CASSEEGRGFPNEQYF.

V and J are TRBV3-1 and TRBJ2-5; the D gene is possibly TRBD2 (6 bases). The DNA end is more similar to TRBJ2-7, so the J call may be wrong. The CDR3 has 16 residues. From germline, CDR1 is LGHDT and CDR2 YNNKEL (reference sequence). DNA of the CDR3: TGTGCCAGCAGCCAAGATTATCCAGCGGGTTCGGTCGAGCAGTACTTC. Encoded protein: CASSQDYPAGSVEQYF.

Remarks on this clonotype: Possible read error: a much larger clone is one base away. The chain has TRBV29-1 and TRBJ2-7; 11 bases fit TRBD1. Germline V gene sequence: CDR1 SQVTM, CDR2 ANQGSEA. CDR3 length equals 14 residues. The junction had 12 bases not matched to a gene; V was cut back by 6 bases and J by 8 bases. The DNA of the CDR3 is TGCAGCGTAGCGGGCGAGGGACAGGGGGATAAGCAGTACTTC. Translation: CSVAGEGQGDKQYF.

This chain connects TRBV5-1 to TRBJ2-3; the match to TRBD2 covers 7 bases. V shed 7 bases and J 1 base; nucleotides not matched to a gene: 6. This CDR3 has 14 amino acids. Looked up from germline, CDR1 is SGHRS and CDR2 is YFSETQ. The CDR3 protein is CASRGEMGTDTQYF. The CDR3 nucleotides are TGCGCCAGCCGGGGGGAGATGGGCACAGATACGCAGTATTTT.

The genes are TRBV6-5 and TRBJ2-7; D is unclear. Between the trimmed V and J ends, which lost 0 bases and 3 bases, there was a span of 12 bases. Looked up from germline, CDR1 is MNHEY and CDR2 is SVGAGI. The CDR3 spans 15 residues. This chain's CDR3 is CASSYSWQNNYEQYF. CDR3 nucleotide sequence: TGTGCCAGCAGTTACTCGTGGCAGAACAACTACGAGCAGTACTTC.

CDR3 bases: TGTGCCAGCAGCCCGGGCCCCAGCGCCAAAAACATTCAGTACTTC. Protein product: CASSPGPSAKNIQYF. This chain links TRBV12-3 or TRBV12-4 with TRBJ2-4, with D unresolved. Trimming took off 6 bases at V and 1 base at J, with 13 bases between the two ends. The CDR3 covers 15 residues.

This clonotype was detected a few times. This chain connects TRBV2 to TRBJ2-1; 16 nucleotides match TRBD2. There are 15 residues in the CDR3. V gave up 5 bases and J gave up 14 bases; unmatched junction bases: 9. CDR1 and CDR2 from the germline V gene are SNHLY and FYNNEI. Here the CDR3 reads CASSPLGTSGGAKFF. The CDR3 region has the DNA TGTGCCAGCAGTCCCCTCGGGACTAGCGGGGGGGCGAAGTTCTTC.

This rearrangement joins TRBV7-6 to TRBJ2-5, with unresolved D. This CDR3 has 13 residues. The V gene lost 5 bases and the J gene lost 0 bases, with 7 bases spanning the gap. The germline V gene encodes CDR1 SGHVS and CDR2 FNYEAQ. CDR3 DNA sequence: TGTGCCAGCAGCCGAGCGCACCAAGAGACCCAGTACTTC. Translating it yields CASSRAHQETQYF.

This clonotype showed up just once. The J gene is TRBJ2-3, the V gene TRBV5-1, with TRBD2 identical over 11 bases. The CDR3 totals 16 residues. Trimming cost V 4 bases and J 5 bases; bases outside gene matches: 9. Germline values: CDR1 SGHRS, CDR2 YFSETQ. The CDR3 region is CASSGHSGGAGDTQYF. The DNA for the CDR3 is TGCGCCAGCAGCGGCCATAGCGGGGGGGCCGGAGATACGCAGTATTTT.

This sequence joins TRBV5-1 and TRBJ2-2; 7 positions match TRBD1. Germline CDR1 SGHRS, CDR2 YFSETQ. Unmatched junction bases numbered 5, after V lost 4 bases and J lost 2 bases. This CDR3 is built from 15 residues. The CDR3, as DNA: TGCGCCAGCAGCGCCAGGGGGACCAACACCGGGGAGCTGTTTTTT. This encodes CASSARGTNTGELFF.

The genes are TRBV28 and TRBJ2-4; the match to TRBD2 covers 7 bases. Judging by the DNA end, TRBJ2-7 fits better; the J call may be wrong. The germline gives CDR1 MDHEN, CDR2 SYDVKM. The CDR3 spans 14 residues. In DNA form, the CDR3 reads TGTGCCAGCAGTTTCACCCTAGCGGTCTACGAGCAGTACTTC. Residues: CASSFTLAVYEQYF.

The rearrangement joins TRBV20-1 to TRBJ2-2; D is possibly TRBD1 (6 bases). This CDR3 region has 16 residues. V was cut by 0 bases and J by 0 bases, with 11 bases left in between. Germline V lookup: CDR1 DFQATT, CDR2 SNEGSKA (reference sequence). In nucleotides, the CDR3 is TGCAGTGCTAGAGATCTAAAGGGGGCGAACACCGGGGAGCTGTTTTTT. Its protein product is CSARDLKGANTGELFF.

The chain couples TRBV20-1 to TRBJ2-5; possible D gene TRBD2, 6 bases. The germline V gene encodes CDR1 DFQATT and CDR2 SNEGSKA (reference sequence). The V and J ends lost 6 bases and 1 base respectively, with 18 bases between them. CDR3 length: 15 residues. The CDR3 DNA reads as TGCAGTGCGATAGGGACTGCTCTGTTCCAAGAGACCCAGTACTTC. Its protein product is CSAIGTALFQETQYF.

This clonotype was observed a handful of times. The rearrangement links TRBV12-3 or TRBV12-4 to TRBJ1-1; D remains ambiguous. Trimming pared 3 bases from V and 0 bases from J, leaving 11 bases between. This CDR3 comprises 15 residues. The CDR3 region is CASSFPTELNTEAFF. In DNA, the CDR3 is TGTGCCAGCAGTTTCCCTACCGAACTGAACACTGAAGCTTTCTTT.